This TCR beta chain was recovered during a study of early stage breast cancer tumors. Overall study findings and caveats: Blood repertoires resembled normal breast more than tumor.

Each sample had two DNA replicates, roughly 0.5 ug blood or roughly 1.4 ug tissue. Clones were sequenced by immunoSEQ multiplex PCR, and TCRdb holds only the in-frame ones, with some missing. The repertoire consists of about 46,000 clones, with around 78% occurring once and the leading ten covering around 3.4%. The germline V gene has CDR1 MNHEY and CDR2 SVGAGI. CDR3 length equals 13 residues. V lost 6 bases, J lost 3 bases, and 11 bases lay in between. In this sample, this clone turned up a few times. What it recognizes is unknown. The chain carries TRBV6-5 and TRBJ1-2; D unresolved. Specimen: blood. The TCR originated in a person aged 40 to 50 with breast cancer. The CDR3 sequence is CASSPGSYYGYTF. The CDR3 DNA sequence: TGTGCCAGCAGCCCCGGCAGCTACTATGGCTACACCTTC.